One sample yielded the 30 T cell receptor beta chains listed below, sequenced in a study of blood T cell repertoires in COVID-19. The data were produced by immunoSEQ multiplex PCR, yet TCRdb's version contains in-frame clones alone and is incomplete. The table records under 170,000 clones, around 90% of them present only once. Sequenced input: peripheral blood. These TCRs come from a woman aged 60 to 75 with active or convalescent COVID-19.

This chain joins TRBV11-2 and TRBJ1-4; TRBD1 matches at 10 bases. The CDR3 loop spans 14 amino acids. Unmatched junction bases numbered 4, after V lost 7 bases and J lost 5 bases. Germline V gene lookup returns CDR1 SGHAT and CDR2 FQNNGV. CDR3 in amino acids: CASTRTGGNEKLFF. CDR3 bases: TGTGCCAGCACCAGGACAGGGGGGAATGAAAAACTGTTTTTT.

The chain is built from TRBV12-3 or TRBV12-4 and TRBJ1-1; the D is unclear. Trimming removed 5 bases from V and 5 bases from J, with 9 bases in between. This CDR3 comprises 12 residues. The CDR3: CASSPRETEAFF. The CDR3 DNA follows: TGTGCCAGCAGTCCAAGGGAGACTGAAGCTTTCTTT.

V and J are TRBV7-2 and TRBJ1-1, with D possibly TRBD1 on 5 matching bases. Germline V CDR1 and CDR2: SGHTA, FQGNSA. The CDR3 totals 13 residues. The V end was cut by 5 bases, the J end by 1 base, with 8 bases between. The CDR3 nucleotides read TGTGCCAGCAGCCCTGGACAGAACACTGAAGCTTTCTTT. Encoded protein: CASSPGQNTEAFF.

This chain links TRBV7-8 with TRBJ2-7; TRBD2 agrees at 12 bases. The trim removed 2 bases at V and 6 bases at J, leaving 11 bases unmatched. CDR1 and CDR2 from the germline V gene are SGHVS and FQNEAQ. CDR3 size: 17 residues. In DNA form, the CDR3 reads TGTGCCAGCAGCTTATACCTAGCGGGGGGGCGGCAAAGCGAGCAGTACTTC. It specifies CASSLYLAGGRQSEQYF.

The V call is TRBV5-1, the J call TRBJ2-3; 16 positions agree with TRBD2. The length of the CDR3 is 16 residues. CDR1 SGHRS and CDR2 YFSETQ come from the germline V gene. The J segment lost 7 bases and the V segment lost 4 bases, leaving 6 bases of the junction unmatched. CDR3 in DNA: TGCGCCAGCAGCCGCGGGACTAGCGGGGGGGCGAATACGCAGTATTTT. It translates to CASSRGTSGGANTQYF.

The rearrangement links TRBV10-3 to TRBJ1-1; 11 bases match TRBD1. This CDR3 has 16 amino acids. CDR1 and CDR2 (germline): ENHRY, SYGVKD. With V trimmed by 4 bases and J by 8 bases, 12 bases remained unmatched. CDR3 sequence (DNA): TGTGCCATCAGTGTCCGGACAGGGGGCGCGAAGTACGAAGCTTTCTTT. It is translated as CAISVRTGGAKYEAFF.

This clone came up once. This sequence joins TRBV6-4 and TRBJ2-1, with TRBD2 identical over 11 bases. This CDR3 region has 19 residues. From germline, CDR1 is MRHNA and CDR2 SNTAGT. The V segment lost 7 bases and the J segment 0 bases; nucleotides outside the gene matches: 14. CDR3 DNA: TGTGCCAGCACTCTAAAATTAGCGGGGGGGCGGTTCTCCTACAATGAGCAGTTCTTC. As protein: CASTLKLAGGRFSYNEQFF.

This clone came up once. The gene calls are TRBV6-5 and TRBJ2-7, with a possible D match to TRBD1 (5 bases). The CDR3 consists of 13 residues. Trimming removed 1 base at V and 6 bases at J, with 10 bases between. Germline CDR1 is MNHEY and CDR2 is SVGAGI. CDR3: CASSYLFRGEQYF. The CDR3 nucleotides read TGTGCCAGCAGTTACTTATTTAGGGGCGAGCAGTACTTC.

The V gene is TRBV24-1, the J gene TRBJ2-7; possible D gene TRBD1, 5 bases. Deletions cut 5 bases from V and 11 bases from J, with 15 bases between. The CDR3 spans 12 residues. CDR1 is KGHDR, CDR2 SFDVKD, per germline. CDR3 bases: TGTGCCACCAGTGGGGGCCCTAAGTTGGAGTACTTC. Translating it yields CATSGGPKLEYF.

The chain uses TRBV7-2 and TRBJ2-5; 9 nucleotides match TRBD1. CDR3 size: 14 residues. CDR1 SGHTA and CDR2 FQGNSA come from the germline V gene. V shed 5 bases and J 5 bases; nucleotides not matched to a gene: 6. The CDR3 spells CASSLNGQGETQYF. DNA of the CDR3: TGTGCCAGCAGCCTAAACGGACAGGGGGAGACCCAGTACTTC.

The J gene is TRBJ1-1, the V gene TRBV5-5; 8 positions agree with TRBD1. V lost 4 bases and J lost 6; bases outside the gene matches: 8. The CDR3 consists of 14 residues. Per the germline V gene, CDR1 is SGHKS and CDR2 is YYEKEE (reference sequence). CDR3 in DNA: TGTGCCAGCAGCACGGAGGACAGGGCATCTGAAGCTTTCTTT. Translation gives CASSTEDRASEAFF.

This chain links TRBV5-8 with TRBJ2-7; tentative D call: TRBD2 (5 bases). From germline, CDR1 is SGHTS and CDR2 YDEGEE. V was pared by 2 bases and J by 8 bases, with 14 bases between. There are 13 residues in the CDR3. The CDR3 region is CASSLEGMNQQYF. The CDR3 coding sequence is TGTGCCAGCAGCTTAGAGGGTATGAATCAGCAGTACTTC.

This clone came up a few times. V gene TRBV5-1 combines with J gene TRBJ1-6; D unresolved. With 0 bases removed from V and 7 bases from J, the gap between germline ends came to 5 bases. The germline CDR1 and CDR2 sequences are SGHRS and YFSETQ. The CDR3 spans 13 residues. CDR3 region: CASSLEQNSPLHF. In DNA, the CDR3 is TGCGCCAGCAGCTTGGAACAGAATTCACCCCTCCACTTT. The full variable domain, rest sourced from reference TRBV5-1 and TRBJ1-6, is KAGVTQTPRYLIKTRGQQVTLSCSPISGHRSVSWYQQTPGQGLQFLFEYFSETQRNKGNFPGRFSGRQFSNSRSEMNVSTLELGDSALYLCASSLEQNSPLHFGNGTRLTVT.

The CDR3 DNA sequence: TGTGCCAGCAGCTTACGGTTCCGGGGGGGGTACAATGAGCAGTTCTTC. This sequence encodes CASSLRFRGGYNEQFF. V and J are TRBV7-2 and TRBJ2-1; 8 bases are shared with TRBD2. This CDR3 contains 16 residues. V dropped 2 bases and J dropped 4; count of bases not matched to a gene: 7. CDR1 and CDR2 from the germline V gene are SGHTA and FQGNSA.

The chain links TRBV18 to TRBJ2-7; D unresolved. In germline, CDR1 is KGHSH, CDR2 LQKENI. The CDR3 loop spans 13 amino acids. Trimming took 3 bases from V and 0 from J, leaving 6 bases between them. For the CDR3, the DNA is TGTGCCAGCTCACCGGAGAGCTCCTACGAGCAGTACTTC. Translated, it gives CASSPESSYEQYF.

V gene TRBV4-3 combines with J gene TRBJ2-2; 7 nucleotides match TRBD1. The CDR3 covers 16 residues. Germline V gene lookup returns CDR1 LGHNA and CDR2 YSLEER. V lost 3 bases to trimming and J lost 7 bases; unmatched junction nucleotides: 11. CDR3 sequence (DNA): TGCGCCAGCAGCCATCACCCAGGGGGAGTGGACGGGGAGCTGTTTTTT. Translation: CASSHHPGGVDGELFF.

This rearrangement joins TRBV3-1 (or the pseudogene TRBV3-2) to TRBJ2-1; 13 bases match TRBD2. Germline V gene sequence: CDR1 LGHDT, CDR2 YNNKEL (reference sequence). The V gene end was trimmed by 10 bases and the J gene end by 7 bases; junction bases not matched to a gene: 7. The CDR3 contains 14 residues. The CDR3 region has the DNA TGTGCCACCACTAGCGGGGGGGCGGGGAATGAGCAGTTCTTC. Translation: CATTSGGAGNEQFF.

The V call is TRBV2, the J call TRBJ1-4; D unresolved. The CDR3 is made up of 16 amino acids. The germline V and J ends were trimmed by 6 bases and 2 bases, with 16 bases remaining between them. CDR1 and CDR2 (germline): SNHLY, FYNNEI. Written as DNA, the CDR3 is TGTGCCAGCAGCGGAGATACGTTCGGGACTAATGAAAAACTGTTTTTT. This codes for CASSGDTFGTNEKLFF.

The gene calls are TRBV7-9 and TRBJ1-2, with 9 bases identical to TRBD1. The trim removed 3 bases at V and 7 bases at J, leaving 15 bases unmatched. The CDR3 contains 17 residues. CDR1 is SEHNR and CDR2 is FQNEAQ in the germline V gene (reference sequence). The CDR3 sequence: CASSFEITTGGRFGYTF. The CDR3 nucleotides read TGTGCCAGCAGCTTCGAAATTACCACAGGGGGCAGGTTTGGCTACACCTTC.

The V and J genes are TRBV5-1 and TRBJ2-7; TRBD2 matches 11 bases. The length of the CDR3 is 15 residues. Germline trimming cut 4 bases from V and 1 base from J; bases unmatched to any gene: 4. The germline CDR1 and CDR2 sequences are SGHRS and YFSETQ. The CDR3 here is CASSPTSGESYEQYF. CDR3 bases: TGCGCCAGCAGCCCGACTAGCGGGGAATCCTACGAGCAGTACTTC.

The V and J genes are TRBV13 and TRBJ1-2; 9 nucleotides line up with TRBD1. The CDR3 spans 15 residues. Looked up from germline, CDR1 is PRHDT and CDR2 is FYEKMQ (reference sequence). With V trimmed by 3 bases and J by 4 bases, 6 bases remained unmatched. The DNA of the CDR3 is TGTGCCAGCAGCTTCCGGGACAGGGATGTCTATGGCTACACCTTC. This encodes CASSFRDRDVYGYTF.

The sample holds one count of this clone. This chain joins TRBV6-4 and TRBJ2-3; TRBD2 might be the D (6 bases). Trimming pared 4 bases from V and 4 bases from J, leaving 12 bases between. Germline lookup yields CDR1 MRHNA and CDR2 SNTAGT. The CDR3 spans 14 residues. The CDR3 is CASSATRFADTQYF. The CDR3 DNA reads as TGTGCCAGCAGTGCGACTAGATTCGCAGATACGCAGTATTTT.

This chain joins TRBV3-1 (or the pseudogene TRBV3-2) and TRBJ2-4, with 8 nucleotides matching TRBD2. From germline, CDR1 is LGHDT and CDR2 YNNKEL (reference sequence). The length of the CDR3 is 17 residues. J gave up 6 bases and V 4 bases, and 14 bases lay outside the gene matches. CDR3 bases: TGTGCCAGCAGCCCGCAGACCCGGGGGGGACGGGGAAACATTCAGTACTTC. This gives the protein CASSPQTRGGRGNIQYF.

This sequence joins TRBV7-2 and TRBJ2-5, with TRBD2 matching over 11 bases. V shed 6 bases and J 1 base; nucleotides not matched to a gene: 4. Per the germline V gene, CDR1 is SGHTA and CDR2 is FQGNSA. This CDR3 contains 15 residues. CDR3 region: CASRRLAGRQETQYF. The CDR3, as DNA: TGTGCCAGCAGGCGACTAGCGGGGCGCCAAGAGACCCAGTACTTC.

This chain joins TRBV19 and TRBJ2-2; D gene uncertain. Germline CDR1 LNHDA, CDR2 SQIVND (reference sequence). The V end lost 5 bases, the J end lost 3 bases, and 10 bases lay between the germline ends. CDR3 length: 14 residues. The CDR3 region is CASSEGDYTGELFF. The CDR3 region has the DNA TGTGCCAGTAGTGAAGGAGACTACACCGGGGAGCTGTTTTTT.

The chain joins TRBV6-5 to TRBJ2-7; TRBD2 matches at 10 bases. Germline V gene lookup returns CDR1 MNHEY and CDR2 SVGAGI. The CDR3 totals 14 residues. The ends lost 4 bases at V and 7 bases at J; junction bases unmatched: 7. The CDR3 coding sequence is TGTGCCAGCAGTTGGCATCTAGCGGGGGTTGAGCAGTACTTC. Translation: CASSWHLAGVEQYF.

The rearrangement links TRBV6-2 or TRBV6-3 to TRBJ2-1; D possibly corresponds to TRBD1 (6 bases). V was clipped by 5 bases and J by 9 bases, with 23 bases between them. CDR3 length equals 16 residues. Per germline, CDR1 MNHEY and CDR2 SVGEGT. The CDR3 nucleotides are TGTGCCAGCAGTCCCCTACCCACTTACAGGGACGGTGAGCAGTTCTTC. Its translation: CASSPLPTYRDGEQFF.

The sample holds one count of this clone. The chain recombines TRBV10-3 with TRBJ1-2; 9 bases map to TRBD1. The CDR3 sequence is 14 residues long. V lost 6 bases to trimming and J lost 4 bases; unmatched junction nucleotides: 6. Germline V CDR1 and CDR2: ENHRY, SYGVKD. The CDR3 spells CAIRPGQGVYGYTF. In DNA form, the CDR3 reads TGTGCCATCAGGCCGGGACAGGGTGTCTATGGCTACACCTTC.

This clone was detected a few times. The gene calls are TRBV19 and TRBJ1-5, with D perhaps matching TRBD1 (5 bases). The CDR3 runs 13 residues. Germline lookup yields CDR1 LNHDA and CDR2 SQIVND (reference sequence). Deletions cut 4 bases from V and 6 bases from J, with 10 bases between. CDR3 amino acids: CASSTGSGQPQHF. CDR3 DNA sequence: TGTGCCAGTAGTACAGGGTCCGGTCAGCCCCAGCATTTT. The full variable domain, completed using reference TRBV19 and TRBJ1-5, is DGGITQSPKYLFRKEGQNVTLSCEQNLNHDAMYWYRQDPGQGLRLIYYSQIVNDFQKGDIAEGYSVSREKKESFPLTVTSAQKNPTAFYLCASSTGSGQPQHFGDGTRLSIL.

The CDR3 DNA reads TGTGCCAGCAGTGCCGGGACAGGGGAGACCCAGTACTTC. Translation: CASSAGTGETQYF. The J gene is TRBJ2-5, the V gene TRBV12-3 or TRBV12-4; 9 positions match TRBD1. CDR3 length: 13 residues. Germline trimming cut 5 bases from V and 5 bases from J; bases unmatched to any gene: 3.